The sequence of this T cell receptor (beta chain) was determined in a study of Graves' ophthalmopathy and Graves' hyperthyroidism. At the level of the study: The study drew peripheral blood at initial diagnosis, before any treatment. Study-wide findings and caveats: Most expanded clonotypes in thyroid above 0.001 frequency also showed up in blood. Ophthalmopathy progression was predicted with 70.59% sensitivity and around 72% specificity.

Clinical symptoms, serum thyroxine, TRAb, thyroid ultrasound and orbital computed tomography determined diagnosis. Amplified material comprised TCR beta CDR3 regions derived from RNA transcripts. An initial RT-PCR round employing HTBI primers preceded a second-round multiplex PCR. In TCRdb, the multiplex PCR reads were re-called with MiXCR into one record per CDR3 protein. The data contain 200,000 to 300,000 distinct CDR3 sequences, around 50% of them seen just once; the ten biggest clones take up around half. Germline CDR1 reads SNHLY; CDR2 reads FYNNEI. This CDR3 has 13 residues. Deletions cut 4 bases from V and 7 bases from J, with 10 bases between. With regard to this clonotype: Its antigen is unknown.

The sequence came from an adult man with Graves' ophthalmopathy. The V gene is TRBV2, the J gene TRBJ1-4; unclear D gene. The sample consisted of peripheral blood. The CDR3, as DNA: TGTGCCAGCAGTGGGGAGGGAGCTGAAAAACTGTTTTTT. Translating it yields CASSGEGAEKLFF.